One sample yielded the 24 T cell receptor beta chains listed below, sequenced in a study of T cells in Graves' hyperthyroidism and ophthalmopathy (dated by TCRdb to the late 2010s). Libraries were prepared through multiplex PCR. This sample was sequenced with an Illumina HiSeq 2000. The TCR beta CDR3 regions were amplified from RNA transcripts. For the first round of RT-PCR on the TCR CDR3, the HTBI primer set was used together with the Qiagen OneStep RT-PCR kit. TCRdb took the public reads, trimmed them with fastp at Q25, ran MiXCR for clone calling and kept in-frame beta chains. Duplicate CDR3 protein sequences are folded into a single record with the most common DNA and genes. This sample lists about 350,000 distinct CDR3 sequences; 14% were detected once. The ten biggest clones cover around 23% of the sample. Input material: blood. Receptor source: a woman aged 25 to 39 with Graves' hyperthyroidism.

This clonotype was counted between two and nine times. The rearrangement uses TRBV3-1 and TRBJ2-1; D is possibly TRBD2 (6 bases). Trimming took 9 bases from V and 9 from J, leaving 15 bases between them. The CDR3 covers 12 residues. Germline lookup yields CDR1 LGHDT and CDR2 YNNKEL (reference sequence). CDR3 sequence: CASTPMGGEQFF. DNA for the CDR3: TGTGCCAGTACTCCGATGGGGGGTGAGCAGTTCTTC.

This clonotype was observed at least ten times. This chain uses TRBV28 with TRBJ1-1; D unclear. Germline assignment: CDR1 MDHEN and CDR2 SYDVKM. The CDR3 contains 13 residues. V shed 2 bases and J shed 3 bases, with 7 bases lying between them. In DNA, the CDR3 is TGTGCCAGCAGTTTACAGTCGGACACTGAAGCTTTCTTT. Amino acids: CASSLQSDTEAFF.

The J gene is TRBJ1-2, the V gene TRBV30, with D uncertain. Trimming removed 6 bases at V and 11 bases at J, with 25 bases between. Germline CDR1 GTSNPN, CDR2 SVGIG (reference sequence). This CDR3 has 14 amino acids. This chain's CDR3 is CACSVLGYYDGYTF. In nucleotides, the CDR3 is TGTGCCTGCAGCGTCTTGGGATATTACGACGGATACACCTTC.

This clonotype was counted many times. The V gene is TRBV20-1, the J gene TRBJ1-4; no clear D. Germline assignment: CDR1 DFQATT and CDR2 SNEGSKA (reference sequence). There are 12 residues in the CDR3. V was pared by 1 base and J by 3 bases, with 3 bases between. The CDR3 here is CSARGANEKLFF. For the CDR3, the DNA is TGCAGTGCTAGAGGGGCTAATGAAAAACTGTTTTTT.

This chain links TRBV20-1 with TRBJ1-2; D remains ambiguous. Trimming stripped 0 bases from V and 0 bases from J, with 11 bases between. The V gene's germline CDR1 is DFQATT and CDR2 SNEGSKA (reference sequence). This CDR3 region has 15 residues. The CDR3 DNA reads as TGCAGTGCTAGAGATCTCAGCAGCTCTAACTATGGCTACACCTTC. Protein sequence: CSARDLSSSNYGYTF.

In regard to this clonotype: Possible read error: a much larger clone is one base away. The CDR3 DNA follows: TGCAGTGCTCTTCAGCGGGAAGGTCCGGATGCGCAGTATTTT. It encodes CSALQREGPDAQYF. The chain employs TRBV20-1 and TRBJ2-3; 7 bases fit TRBD2. CDR1 and CDR2 from the germline V gene are DFQATT and SNEGSKA (reference sequence). Trimming removed 5 bases from V and 10 bases from J; junction bases left unmatched: 15. This CDR3 region has 14 residues.

The CDR3 DNA is TGCGCCAGCAGCCAAGAAGGGCGGACAGGGGCCCCCGGGGAGCTGTTTTTT. Its protein product is CASSQEGRTGAPGELFF. The chain carries TRBV4-1 and TRBJ2-2; 9 nucleotides align to TRBD1. V dropped 0 bases and J dropped 6; count of bases not matched to a gene: 8. This CDR3 has 17 amino acids. Germline-derived CDR1 and CDR2 are MGHRA and YSYEKL.

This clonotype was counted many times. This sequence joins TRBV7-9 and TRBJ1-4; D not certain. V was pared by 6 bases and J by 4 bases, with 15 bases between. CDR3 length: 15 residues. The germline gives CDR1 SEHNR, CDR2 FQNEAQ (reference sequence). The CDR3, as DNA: TGTGCCAGCAGGCCCAGCGTTTGGGGTAATGAAAAACTGTTTTTT. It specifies CASRPSVWGNEKLFF.

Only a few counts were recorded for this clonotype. CDR3 in amino acids: CASSVGGGTAQHF. CDR3 nucleotides: TGTGCCAGCAGCGTAGGAGGTGGGACAGCCCAGCATTTT. The chain links TRBV9 to TRBJ1-5, with 7 bases that match TRBD1. The V and J ends lost 0 bases and 11 bases, in that order; junction bases with no gene match: 5. CDR1 SGDLS and CDR2 YYNGEE come from the germline V gene. The CDR3 runs to 13 residues. Supplemented by reference TRBV9 and TRBJ1-5, the full variable domain reads DSGVTQTPKHLITATGQRVTLRCSPRSGDLSVYWYQQSLDQGLQFLIQYYNGEERAKGNILERFSAQQFPDLHSELNLSSLELGDSALYFCASSVGGGTAQHFGDGTRLSIL.

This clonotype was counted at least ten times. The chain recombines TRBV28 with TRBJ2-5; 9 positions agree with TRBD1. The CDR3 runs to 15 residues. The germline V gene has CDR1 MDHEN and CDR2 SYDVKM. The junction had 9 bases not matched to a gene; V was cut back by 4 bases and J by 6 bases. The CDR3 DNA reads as TGTGCCAGCAGTTCAGACACAGGGGGCCGAAAGACCCAGTACTTC. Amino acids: CASSSDTGGRKTQYF.

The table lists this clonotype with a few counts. The CDR3: CASSDGTSDPDEQFF. The CDR3 coding sequence is TGTGCCAGCAGTGACGGGACTAGCGATCCGGATGAGCAGTTCTTC. The rearrangement links TRBV2 to TRBJ2-1, with TRBD2 matching over 10 bases. Germline V lookup: CDR1 SNHLY, CDR2 FYNNEI. This CDR3 has 15 amino acids. V lost 3 bases to trimming and J lost 8 bases; unmatched junction nucleotides: 7.

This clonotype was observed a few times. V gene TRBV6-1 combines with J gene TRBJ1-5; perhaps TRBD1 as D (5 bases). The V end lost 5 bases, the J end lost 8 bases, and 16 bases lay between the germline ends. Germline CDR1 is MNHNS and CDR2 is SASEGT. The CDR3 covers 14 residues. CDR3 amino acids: CASSPGEGLEPQHF. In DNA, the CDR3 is TGTGCCAGCAGTCCCGGGGAGGGGTTGGAGCCCCAGCATTTT.

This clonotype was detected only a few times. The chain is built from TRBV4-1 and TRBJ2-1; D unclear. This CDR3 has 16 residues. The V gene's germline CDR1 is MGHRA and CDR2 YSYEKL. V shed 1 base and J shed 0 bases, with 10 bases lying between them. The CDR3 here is CASSQGDFSSYNEQFF. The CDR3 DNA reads TGCGCCAGCAGCCAAGGTGACTTTAGCTCCTACAATGAGCAGTTCTTC.

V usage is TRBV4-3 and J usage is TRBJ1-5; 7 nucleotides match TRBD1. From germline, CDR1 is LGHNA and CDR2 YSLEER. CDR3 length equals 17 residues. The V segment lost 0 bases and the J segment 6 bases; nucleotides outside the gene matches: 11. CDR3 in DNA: TGCGCCAGCAGCCAAGATCTTCAGGGGGGGGTTGTTCAGCCCCAGCATTTT. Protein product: CASSQDLQGGVVQPQHF.

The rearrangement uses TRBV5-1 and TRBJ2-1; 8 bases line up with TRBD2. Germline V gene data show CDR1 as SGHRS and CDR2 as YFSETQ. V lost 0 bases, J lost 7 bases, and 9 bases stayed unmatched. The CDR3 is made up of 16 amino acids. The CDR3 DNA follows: TGCGCCAGCAGCTTGGATGCCGGGGTAGCGGGAAATGAGCAGTTCTTC. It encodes CASSLDAGVAGNEQFF.

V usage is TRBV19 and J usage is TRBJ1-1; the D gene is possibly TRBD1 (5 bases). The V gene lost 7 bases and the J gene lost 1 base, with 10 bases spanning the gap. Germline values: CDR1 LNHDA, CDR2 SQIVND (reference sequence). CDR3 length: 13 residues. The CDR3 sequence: CASTKTGNTEAFF. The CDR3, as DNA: TGTGCCAGTACTAAAACAGGGAACACTGAAGCTTTCTTT. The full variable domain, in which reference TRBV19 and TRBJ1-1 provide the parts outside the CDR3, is DGGITQSPKYLFRKEGQNVTLSCEQNLNHDAMYWYRQDPGQGLRLIYYSQIVNDFQKGDIAEGYSVSREKKESFPLTVTSAQKNPTAFYLCASTKTGNTEAFFGQGTRLTVV.

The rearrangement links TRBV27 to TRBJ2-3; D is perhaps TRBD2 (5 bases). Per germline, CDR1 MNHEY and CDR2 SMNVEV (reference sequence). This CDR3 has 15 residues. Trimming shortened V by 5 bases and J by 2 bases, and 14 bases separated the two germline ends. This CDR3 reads CASSPLREITDTQYF. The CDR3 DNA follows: TGTGCCAGCAGTCCTCTGAGGGAGATCACAGATACGCAGTATTTT.

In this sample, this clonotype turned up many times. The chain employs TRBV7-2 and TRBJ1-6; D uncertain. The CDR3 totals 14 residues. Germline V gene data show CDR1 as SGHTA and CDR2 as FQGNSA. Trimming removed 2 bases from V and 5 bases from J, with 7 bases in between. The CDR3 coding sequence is TGTGCCAGCAGCTTAACTAAGGATAATTCACCCCTCCACTTT. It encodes CASSLTKDNSPLHF.

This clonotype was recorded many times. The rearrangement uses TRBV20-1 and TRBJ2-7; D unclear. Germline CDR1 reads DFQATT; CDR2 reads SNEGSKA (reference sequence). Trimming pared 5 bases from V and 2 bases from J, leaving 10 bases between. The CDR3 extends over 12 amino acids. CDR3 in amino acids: CSAPLSTYEQYF. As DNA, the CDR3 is TGCAGTGCTCCACTTTCAACCTACGAGCAGTACTTC.

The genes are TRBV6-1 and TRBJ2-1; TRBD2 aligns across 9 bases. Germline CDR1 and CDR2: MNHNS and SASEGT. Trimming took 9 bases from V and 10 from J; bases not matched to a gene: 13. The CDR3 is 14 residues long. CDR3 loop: CARPPGLASGEQFF. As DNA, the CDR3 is TGTGCCAGACCACCGGGACTAGCATCGGGGGAGCAGTTCTTC.

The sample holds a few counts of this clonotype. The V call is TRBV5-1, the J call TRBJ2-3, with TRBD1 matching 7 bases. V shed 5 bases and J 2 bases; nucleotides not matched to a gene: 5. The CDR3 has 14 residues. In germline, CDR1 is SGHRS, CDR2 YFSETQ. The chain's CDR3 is CASSLDRHTDTQYF. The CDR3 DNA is TGCGCCAGCAGTCTGGACAGGCACACAGATACGCAGTATTTT. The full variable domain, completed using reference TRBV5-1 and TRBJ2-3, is KAGVTQTPRYLIKTRGQQVTLSCSPISGHRSVSWYQQTPGQGLQFLFEYFSETQRNKGNFPGRFSGRQFSNSRSEMNVSTLELGDSALYLCASSLDRHTDTQYFGPGTRLTVL.

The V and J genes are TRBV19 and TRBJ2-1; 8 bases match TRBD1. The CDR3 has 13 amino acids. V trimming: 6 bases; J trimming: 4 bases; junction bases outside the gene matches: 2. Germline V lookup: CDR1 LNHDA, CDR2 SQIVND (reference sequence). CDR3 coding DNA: TGTGCCAGTAGGCAGGGGGCTTACAATGAGCAGTTCTTC. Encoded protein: CASRQGAYNEQFF.

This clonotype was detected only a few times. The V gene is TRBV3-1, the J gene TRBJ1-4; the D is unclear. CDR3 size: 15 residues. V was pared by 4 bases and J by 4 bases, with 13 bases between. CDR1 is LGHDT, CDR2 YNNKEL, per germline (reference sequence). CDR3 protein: CASSPVRGHNEKLFF. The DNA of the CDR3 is TGTGCCAGCAGCCCCGTCCGAGGGCATAATGAAAAACTGTTTTTT.

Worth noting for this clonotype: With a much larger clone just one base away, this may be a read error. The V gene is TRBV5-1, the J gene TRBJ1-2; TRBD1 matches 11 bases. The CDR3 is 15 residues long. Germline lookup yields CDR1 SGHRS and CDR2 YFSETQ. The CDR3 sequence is CAGSLGQGDVYGYTF. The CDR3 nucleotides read TGCGCCGGCAGCTTGGGACAGGGGGATGTGTATGGCTACACCTTC. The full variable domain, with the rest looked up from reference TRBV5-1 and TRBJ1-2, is KAGVTQTPRYLIKTRGQQVTLSCSPISGHRSVSWYQQTPGQGLQFLFEYFSETQRNKGNFPGRFSGRQFSNSRSEMNVSTLELGDSALYLCAGSLGQGDVYGYTFGSGTRLTVV.